The T cell receptor beta chain described here comes from a study of cytomegalovirus exposure and HLA in healthy donors. The overall study: The 130 or so validation repertoires, a later analysis reported, used the same platform as the approximately 730 repertoires from the first cohort.

Germline V gene sequence: CDR1 MNHEY, CDR2 SMNVEV (reference sequence). CDR3 length: 17 residues. J gave up 7 bases and V 10 bases, and 13 bases lay outside the gene matches. Method: immunoSEQ multiplex PCR; TCRdb's copy keeps in-frame clones and lacks some. The sample carries 200,000 to 300,000 clones, 90% recorded once. Overall study results and limits: Three CMV-associated chains proved CMV antigen-specific in vitro. Subsequent analysis found a tendency for first-cohort TCR clusters to co-occur within the 90 to 150 validation repertoires.

Comments on this clone: What it binds is unknown.

The source of this sequence is a woman in her twenties or thirties in good health and CMV-seronegative. Input material: PBMCs. V and J are TRBV27 and TRBJ2-1, with 16 nucleotides matching TRBD2. Here the CDR3 reads CATPGGLAGGFDNEQFF. The CDR3, as DNA: TGTGCCACCCCGGGGGGACTAGCGGGAGGGTTCGATAATGAGCAGTTCTTC.